This T cell receptor (beta chain) comes out of a study of blood T cell repertoires in COVID-19. Profiling relied on immunoSEQ multiplex PCR, and the TCRdb table lists in-frame clones only, not all of them. This sample has more than 400,000 clones, with 75% to 90% found just once. The CDR3 spans 15 residues. Trimming stripped 1 base from V and 7 bases from J, with 16 bases between. Germline V gene sequence: CDR1 SNHLY, CDR2 FYNNEI. This clone was picked up a small number of times. The sequenced sample was PBMCs or T cells enriched from blood (not recorded which). This chain links TRBV2 with TRBJ1-2; D unresolved. The source of this sequence is a woman in her late teens or twenties who had recovered from COVID-19. The CDR3 loop is CASSEGFEGERGYTF. In DNA form, the CDR3 reads TGTGCCAGCAGTGAAGGTTTCGAGGGCGAACGTGGCTACACCTTC.